The 22 T cell receptor beta chains below come from one sample, sequenced in a study of blood T cell repertoires in COVID-19. The method was immunoSEQ multiplex PCR; TCRdb's version includes in-frame clones alone and lacks a portion of them. The repertoire holds a few hundred thousand clones, with 70% to 90% as singletons. The sequencing sample was made of PBMCs or T cells enriched from blood (not recorded which). The receptors derive from a woman aged 30 to 39 who had recovered from COVID-19.

In the case of this clone: Other DNA sequences of this sample code for an identical CDR3. The chain combines TRBV5-1 with TRBJ1-1; tentative D call: TRBD1 (5 bases). Trimming cost V 0 bases and J 0 bases, with 9 bases left between them. Germline values: CDR1 SGHRS, CDR2 YFSETQ. The CDR3 is 15 residues long. The CDR3 spells CASSLVGGMNTEAFF. The CDR3 DNA reads TGCGCCAGCAGCTTGGTGGGGGGAATGAACACTGAAGCTTTCTTT.

This rearrangement joins TRBV6-5 to TRBJ1-1; tentatively, D is TRBD1 (5 bases). CDR3 length equals 15 residues. V lost 6 bases, J lost 7 bases, and 21 bases lay in between. Per germline, CDR1 MNHEY and CDR2 SVGAGI. CDR3 sequence reads: CASRSGQNSEFEAFF. The CDR3 region has the DNA TGTGCCAGCAGGTCTGGACAAAATTCGGAGTTTGAAGCTTTCTTT.

This chain uses TRBV19 with TRBJ2-5; 7 nucleotides agree with TRBD2. Trimming at V came to 0 bases and at J to 9 bases, leaving 4 bases not matched to a gene. This CDR3 has 13 residues. Germline values: CDR1 LNHDA, CDR2 SQIVND (reference sequence). This chain's CDR3 is CASSIDGEGAQYF. In DNA form, the CDR3 reads TGTGCCAGTAGTATAGATGGGGAGGGAGCCCAGTACTTC.

The chain employs TRBV6-1 and TRBJ1-1; possible D gene TRBD1, 5 bases. V shed 0 bases and J shed 3 bases, with 8 bases lying between them. In germline, CDR1 is MNHNS, CDR2 SASEGT. The CDR3 is 14 residues long. The CDR3 DNA is TGTGCCAGCAGTGAAGCCTGGGGGGACACTGAAGCTTTCTTT. Its protein is CASSEAWGDTEAFF.

The CDR3 DNA sequence: TGTGCCAGCAGCCAGAGAGCAGGCTCGACCTATGGCTACACCTTC. It is translated as CASSQRAGSTYGYTF. The rearrangement links TRBV5-6 to TRBJ1-2; D not resolved. Germline V gives CDR1 SGHDT, CDR2 YYEEEE. This CDR3 is 15 amino acids long. V lost 4 bases and J lost 4, with 17 bases in between.

This clone has just one count. The CDR3 sequence is CASSYSFQGGSPLHF. The CDR3 bases are TGTGCCAGCAGTTATTCGTTCCAGGGAGGTTCACCCCTCCACTTT. This chain joins TRBV6-5 and TRBJ1-6, with TRBD1 as a possible D gene (5 bases). CDR3 length: 15 amino acids. V gave up 3 bases and J gave up 9 bases, with 15 bases separating them. Germline V CDR1 and CDR2: MNHEY, SVGAGI.

This clone showed up just a few times. The V call is TRBV6-2 or TRBV6-3, the J call TRBJ1-2; 7 bases align to TRBD1. Trimming took 5 bases from V and 3 from J; bases not matched to a gene: 15. The germline gives CDR1 MNHEY, CDR2 SVGEGT. CDR3 length: 17 amino acids. CDR3 sequence (DNA): TGTGCCAGCAGTGACAGACAGGGAATAAAGGAGCACTATGGCTACACCTTC. This sequence encodes CASSDRQGIKEHYGYTF.

This chain uses TRBV2 with TRBJ1-3, with a tentative D call TRBD1 (6 bases). This CDR3 is 13 amino acids long. Trimming stripped 6 bases from V and 3 bases from J, with 9 bases between. Germline assignment: CDR1 SNHLY and CDR2 FYNNEI. The CDR3 here is CASSRGYGNTIYF. CDR3 DNA: TGTGCCAGCAGCAGGGGTTATGGAAACACCATATATTTT.

V usage is TRBV9 and J usage is TRBJ1-1; TRBD1 is a possible D gene (6 bases). Trimming took off 1 base at V and 9 bases at J, with 16 bases between the two ends. CDR3 length: 14 amino acids. Germline V gene sequence: CDR1 SGDLS, CDR2 YYNGEE. CDR3 protein: CASSVTLTGGKAFF. DNA for the CDR3: TGTGCCAGCAGCGTAACCCTGACAGGCGGTAAAGCTTTCTTT.

This clone was counted a single time. V gene TRBV5-1 combines with J gene TRBJ1-6; 8 bases line up with TRBD1. Trimming took 1 base from V and 13 from J; bases not matched to a gene: 7. Germline lookup yields CDR1 SGHRS and CDR2 YFSETQ. The CDR3 spans 14 residues. The DNA of the CDR3 is TGCGCCAGCAGCTTGTTGCAGGGGGCAGGGCCCCTCCACTTT. It is translated as CASSLLQGAGPLHF.

This chain connects TRBV18 to TRBJ1-2, with D possibly being TRBD1 (5 bases). V lost 1 base to trimming and J lost 6 bases, with 12 bases between them. CDR1 and CDR2 (germline): KGHSH, LQKENI. This CDR3 contains 14 residues. This CDR3 reads CASSPRGGRDGYTF. Written as DNA, the CDR3 is TGTGCCAGCTCACCACGGGGGGGTCGAGATGGCTACACCTTC. Based on the CDR3 plus reference TRBV18 and TRBJ1-2, the full variable domain is NAGVMQNPRHLVRRRGQEARLRCSPMKGHSHVYWYRQLPEEGLKFMVYLQKENIIDESGMPKERFSAEFPKEGPSILRIQQVVRGDSAAYFCASSPRGGRDGYTFGSGTRLTVV.

The rearrangement uses TRBV12-3 or TRBV12-4 and TRBJ1-2, with TRBD1 identical over 7 bases. V shed 6 bases, J shed 8 bases, and the junction held 9 bases outside the gene matches. The CDR3 has 13 residues. Here the CDR3 reads CASREDRLSGYTF. The CDR3 coding sequence is TGTGCCAGCAGGGAGGACAGGCTAAGCGGCTACACCTTC.

The V gene is TRBV11-1, the J gene TRBJ2-7; D gene uncertain. Trimming removed 5 bases from V and 4 bases from J, with 15 bases in between. This CDR3 contains 14 residues. Germline V gene lookup returns CDR1 SGHAT and CDR2 FQDESV (reference sequence). This chain's CDR3 is CASSPPSQFYEQYF. CDR3 in DNA: TGTGCCAGCAGCCCCCCGTCGCAGTTTTACGAGCAGTACTTC.

This clone has only a few counts. The rearrangement links TRBV3-1 (or the pseudogene TRBV3-2) to TRBJ1-2; 7 positions match TRBD1. This CDR3 has 15 residues. The germline V gene encodes CDR1 LGHDT and CDR2 YNNKEL (reference sequence). The V gene end was trimmed by 4 bases and the J gene end by 4 bases; junction bases not matched to a gene: 9. The CDR3: CASSPSTGPGYGYTF. CDR3 sequence (DNA): TGTGCCAGCAGCCCGTCGACAGGGCCCGGCTATGGCTACACCTTC.

This sequence joins TRBV7-9 and TRBJ1-1; TRBD1 agrees at 10 bases. The V gene end was trimmed by 11 bases and the J gene end by 3 bases; junction bases not matched to a gene: 6. Germline V CDR1 and CDR2: SEHNR, FQNEAQ (reference sequence). The CDR3 is 13 residues long. The CDR3 DNA sequence: TGTGCCGGTTGGGGGACAGGGGACACTGAAGCTTTCTTT. Translated, it gives CAGWGTGDTEAFF.

The chain employs TRBV3-1 (or the pseudogene TRBV3-2) and TRBJ1-6; the match to TRBD1 covers 9 bases. Germline values: CDR1 LGHDT, CDR2 YNNKEL (reference sequence). V was pared by 3 bases and J by 7 bases, with 7 bases of the junction left unmatched. CDR3 length: 16 residues. The CDR3 DNA follows: TGTGCCAGCAGCCAGCACCGACAGGGGGGCAATTCACCCCTCCACTTT. Its translation is CASSQHRQGGNSPLHF.

The J gene is TRBJ2-5, the V gene TRBV4-3; 7 bases are a match to TRBD1. The germline CDR1 and CDR2 sequences are LGHNA and YSLEER. V was clipped by 10 bases and J by 2 bases; unmatched bases: 7. This CDR3 is built from 13 residues. CDR3 protein: CANVQGQQETQYF. The CDR3 bases are TGCGCCAACGTACAGGGGCAGCAAGAGACCCAGTACTTC.

The chain carries TRBV4-1 and TRBJ1-5; perhaps TRBD1 as D (6 bases). CDR3 length: 15 amino acids. Germline V gene sequence: CDR1 MGHRA, CDR2 YSYEKL. Trimming took 1 base from V and 6 from J, leaving 13 bases between them. CDR3 protein: CASSQAGTGIQPQHF. The CDR3 DNA reads TGCGCCAGCAGCCAAGCCGGCACAGGGATTCAGCCCCAGCATTTT.

The chain has TRBV18 and TRBJ2-5, with a tentative D call TRBD1 (6 bases). The length of the CDR3 is 13 residues. CDR1 and CDR2 (germline): KGHSH, LQKENI. V lost 6 bases and J 4 bases, leaving 12 bases between the germline ends. Here the CDR3 reads CASSVRGVETQYF. The DNA for the CDR3 is TGTGCCAGCTCCGTCAGGGGAGTAGAGACCCAGTACTTC.

V and J are TRBV18 and TRBJ1-2, with D possibly matching TRBD1 (5 bases). There are 12 residues in the CDR3. The V gene's germline CDR1 is KGHSH and CDR2 LQKENI. V was shortened by 6 bases and J by 4 bases, with 9 bases between the two germline ends. CDR3 coding DNA: TGTGCCAGCTCCCCTGACAGCTATGGCTACACCTTC. Translation gives CASSPDSYGYTF.

The rearrangement links TRBV6-5 to TRBJ2-7; 8 bases are a match to TRBD1. Per the germline V gene, CDR1 is MNHEY and CDR2 is SVGAGI. The CDR3 sequence is 14 residues long. Trimming took 4 bases from V and 1 from J; bases not matched to a gene: 3. CDR3 in DNA: TGTGCCAGCAGTTTTACAGGGGGTTCCTACGAGCAGTACTTC. Amino acids: CASSFTGGSYEQYF.

This clone occurred once. This chain links TRBV5-1 with TRBJ2-5; the match to TRBD1 covers 11 bases. CDR3 length: 16 residues. The germline V gene encodes CDR1 SGHRS and CDR2 YFSETQ. The V segment lost 4 bases and the J segment 5 bases; nucleotides outside the gene matches: 10. In DNA form, the CDR3 reads TGCGCCAGCAGCCGGAGGCACGGGACAGGGGGGGAGACCCAGTACTTC. Protein: CASSRRHGTGGETQYF.